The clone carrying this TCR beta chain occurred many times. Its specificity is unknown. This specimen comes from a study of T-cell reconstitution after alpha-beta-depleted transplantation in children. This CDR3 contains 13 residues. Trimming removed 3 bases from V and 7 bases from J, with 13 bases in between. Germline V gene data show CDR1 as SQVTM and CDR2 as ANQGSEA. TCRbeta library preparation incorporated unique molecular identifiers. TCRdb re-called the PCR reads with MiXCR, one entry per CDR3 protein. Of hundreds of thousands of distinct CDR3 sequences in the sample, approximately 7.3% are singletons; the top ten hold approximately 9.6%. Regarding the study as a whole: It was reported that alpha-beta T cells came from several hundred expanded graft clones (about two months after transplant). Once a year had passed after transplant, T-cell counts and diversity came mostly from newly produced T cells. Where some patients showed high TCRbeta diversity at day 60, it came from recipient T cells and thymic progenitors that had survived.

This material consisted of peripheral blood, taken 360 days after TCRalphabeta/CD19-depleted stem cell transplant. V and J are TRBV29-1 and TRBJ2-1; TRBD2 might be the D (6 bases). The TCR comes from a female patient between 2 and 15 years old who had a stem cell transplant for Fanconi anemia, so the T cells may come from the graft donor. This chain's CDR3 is CSVDGGVENEQFF. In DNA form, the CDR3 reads TGCAGCGTTGACGGCGGGGTAGAAAATGAGCAGTTCTTC.